This T cell receptor (beta chain) was observed in a study of cytomegalovirus exposure and HLA in healthy donors (dated by TCRdb to between 2016 and 2019). Notes on the research overall: An earlier analysis of roughly 630 of the donors reported about 250 Gb of sequence data and more than 90 million unique TCR beta sequences from some 180 million T cells. Among around 400 genotyped donors of the cohort, an average of approximately 240,000 unique TCR beta nucleotide sequences was sequenced per donor, of which 15% to 20% were non-productive. A later analysis re-examined previously published TCR beta repertoires from about 700 donors and added high-resolution HLA genotyping to investigate patterns of TCR occurrence. In addition to the first cohort of roughly 700 subjects, a separate validation cohort of some 120 different subjects was used. Because of strong linkage in the cohort, roughly five DR-DQ haplotypes were treated as single units for association and clustering. Every discovery cohort repertoire had been produced on one sequencing platform. The later analysis used no new phenotypic data to find candidate immune exposures, relying instead on TCR beta sequences and their occurrence across donors. Donor age, sex, ethnicity and CMV serostatus were compiled alongside the repertoire data. To predict cytomegalovirus infection status, the study combined high-throughput TCR immunosequencing, statistical association of individual TCRs with disease status, and machine learning. The number of donors typed differed by locus, with about 620-630 for A, B, C, DRB1 and DQB1, around 520 for DQA1, under 610 for DPA1, and 472 for DPB1. In a later genetic analysis, genome-wide SNP genotypes for about three fifths of the roughly 670 donors were used, and that subset was treated as a discovery cohort. Among the roughly 410 genotyped donors, around 81% belonged to the genetic ancestry cluster associated with self-reported Caucasian donors. The T cell repertoires of several hundred subjects were profiled by immunosequencing and related to cytomegalovirus serostatus. The study was designed to test whether signatures of past pathogen exposure could be identified by cataloging public T cell receptors. HLA typing included class I and class II loci at four-digit resolution. Around 320 gigabases of sequencing data and tens of millions of unique TCR sequences were included in an early release covering under 650 HLA-typed donors. An earlier analysis of around 640 of the donors used high-throughput TCR beta sequencing to judge whether each TCR beta V gene segment behaved as functional or pseudogenic.

As encoded in the germline V gene (reference sequence), CDR1 is LNHDA while CDR2 is SQIVND. Inclusive of the bounding cysteine and phenylalanine, the CDR3 is 15 residues long. Here the CDR3 DNA is all that survives: 45 bases in frame from base 1. V was cut back by 9 bases and J by 6 bases, leaving a gap of 22 bases between them. Concerning this clone itself: No antigen is known for it. No much larger clone is present one base from it, and per-base qualities are unavailable.

The cohort comprised approximately 700 healthy bone marrow donors. All cohort members were sampled while nominally healthy, although unrecorded immune exposures were likely present. The donor was CMV seronegative and was included in the group of around 320 seronegative cohort members. Every donor gave a peripheral blood sample, and the peripheral blood mononuclear cells from that sample were used for TCR beta sequencing. The Qiagen DNeasy Blood Extraction Kit was used to extract genomic DNA from the blood cell samples. What the authors observed across the whole study: In both the original and validation cohorts, the classifier was reported to diagnose cytomegalovirus status with high specificity and sensitivity. A further reported finding was that TCR beta sequences accurately predicted the HLA-A and HLA-B alleles for most subjects in the first cohort. According to a later analysis, parvovirus B19, influenza, CMV and Epstein-Barr virus appeared linked to several top co-occurrence clusters. A total of 150 or so TCR beta chains were listed by the study as associated with cytomegalovirus. In a later analysis, HLA-associated TCR beta chains were found to be more clonally expanded and to have lower generation probabilities than equally common non-associated chains. The presence/absence analyses assumed that sequencing depth was roughly uniform across donors, and that assumption may not be true. A few of the identified cytomegalovirus-associated TCR beta chains were confirmed in vitro to be specific for cytomegalovirus antigens. Strong co-occurrence of HLA alleles, especially DR and DQ, made assigning TCR associations to individual alleles difficult. The cohort was sequenced for TCR beta chains only, and without alpha or paired-chain data the features that could be detected were limited. The 87-base-pair reads could not distinguish some IMGT-functional V segments, including TRBV6-2 and TRBV6-3, so those segments were excluded. Correlated functional status among segregating V segments might reflect linkage disequilibrium, but an unknown experimental factor could not be ruled out. An earlier analysis of around 540 of the donors showed that most TCR beta V segments appeared in productive rearrangements either about 87% or about 30% of the time, which broadly matched IMGT annotations. In a later analysis, 15,000 to 20,000 TCR beta sequences were associated with specific HLA alleles at a false discovery rate of 0.05. Immune exposure information for the cohort was limited to CMV serostatus. While some public TCRs were present in many individuals, most TCR sequences turned up only very rarely across donors. According to a later analysis, most CMV-associated TCR beta chains appeared to be HLA-restricted, and the HLA associations seemed to be driven largely by CMV exposure. An association between a missense DCLRE1C variant and V-gene and J-gene trimming of TCR beta chains was found in a later genetic analysis and replicated in an independent cohort. A cluster of highly shared sequence variants was judged likely to be a technical artifact of the sequencing pipeline. It was suggested by the authors that the approach could potentially be generalized to other disease states and immunological phenotypes. Because counts were too low, roughly 17 rarely observed V segments, including chromosome 9 orphons, were left out of the earlier analysis of about 500 of the donors. A later analysis found that TCR association rates varied across HLA loci, with DRB1 alleles showing the most associated TCRs and HLA-C alleles the fewest. HLA typing was unavailable for some donors at each locus, so association tests used only the typed subset. A later genetic analysis reported fewer N-insertions in productive TCRs among donors in an Asian-associated ancestry cluster than the approximately 700-donor mean.

Receptor libraries were prepared by the immunoSEQ multiplex PCR assay. The multiplex PCR relied on a mix of 60 forward primers for TCR Vbeta segments and 13 reverse primers for TCR Jbeta segments. The CDR3 region of rearranged TCR beta genes was amplified from genomic DNA by a multiplex PCR assay. Amplified TCR beta libraries were sequenced as 87-base-pair reads on the Illumina HiSeq System. The original pipeline was this. A later analysis counted about 80 million unique TCR beta chains across the 650 to 700 repertoires, and 9.5 million to 11 million of these chains were shared by at least two donors. Raw reads were error-corrected and collapsed into unique sequences with a nearest-neighbor algorithm that merged closely related sequences to remove PCR and sequencing errors. Alignment of CDR3 sequences to IMGT reference sequences was used to assign V, D and J gene segments. For a sequence to be retained, at least a six-nucleotide match to both a V gene segment and a J gene segment was required. Rearrangements were classified as productive when the CDR3 lacked stop codons and remained in frame with V and J, and all other rearrangements were classified as non-productive. Following IMGT convention, CDR3 was defined as the stretch from the second conserved V-encoded cysteine to the conserved J-encoded phenylalanine. The earlier analysis of around 640 of the donors excluded sequences that lacked an unambiguous match to a single V gene segment. An earlier analysis of 587 of the donors classified V segments as functional when productive rearrangements were above 56.7% and as segregating when the standard deviation between donors was above 5%. A statistical classification framework was built for diagnosing cytomegalovirus status from the catalog of TCR beta chain sequences. In a later analysis, V and J genes were assigned by comparing TCR nucleotide sequences against IMGT/GENE-DB human TR gene sequences. A later analysis assigned CDR3 sequences and most-parsimonious VDJ recombination scenarios with the TCRdist pipeline. In a later analysis, each TCR beta chain was defined by its CDR3 amino acid sequence together with its V-gene family, and reads without a unique V-gene family were excluded. As a way to deal with suspected cross-contamination and a sequencing artifact, a later analysis dropped over 550 nucleotide sequences that were highly shared and had low generation probability. In a later analysis, a clonal expansion index for each public chain was calculated from normalized within-repertoire ranks of inferred template counts. In a later analysis, generation probabilities were computed using a VDJ recombination model fitted to out-of-frame rearrangements, and the results were checked against IGoR. A later analysis scored TCR-TCR, TCR-HLA and TCR-CMV co-occurrence with hypergeometric tests, applying a repertoire-size bias correction to TCR pairs. In a later analysis, false discovery rates were estimated by permuting HLA or CMV assignments 20 times. In a later analysis, co-occurring TCRs were grouped using DBSCAN, and TCRdist sequence similarity was added for clustering within HLA-allele-positive subsets. For co-occurrence clustering, repertoires with fewer than 30,000 or more than 120,000 public chains were excluded, along with about five repertoires with anomalous nucleotide sharing. Not all clones reach the TCRdb copy of this immuneACCESS table, which keeps in-frame sequences only. Checked studies attribute under half of the gap to unresolved V genes and leave the rest unexplained. V and J calls and clone size are copied from that table; D and trimming were computed from the DNA. The sample records some 70,000 clones, roughly 72% of which are singletons. Jointly, the top ten make up around 6% of the sample.

This clonotype originated in a man aged 45-65 years in good health and CMV-seronegative. Sequencing was performed on PBMCs. The rearranged segments are TRBV19 and TRBJ2-3; the D segment could be TRBD2, given 6 matching bases. The CDR3 protein: CASTARERLSDTQYF. The DNA reads as follows: TGTGCCAGCACGGCCCGGGAGCGACTATCGGATACGCAGTATTTT.